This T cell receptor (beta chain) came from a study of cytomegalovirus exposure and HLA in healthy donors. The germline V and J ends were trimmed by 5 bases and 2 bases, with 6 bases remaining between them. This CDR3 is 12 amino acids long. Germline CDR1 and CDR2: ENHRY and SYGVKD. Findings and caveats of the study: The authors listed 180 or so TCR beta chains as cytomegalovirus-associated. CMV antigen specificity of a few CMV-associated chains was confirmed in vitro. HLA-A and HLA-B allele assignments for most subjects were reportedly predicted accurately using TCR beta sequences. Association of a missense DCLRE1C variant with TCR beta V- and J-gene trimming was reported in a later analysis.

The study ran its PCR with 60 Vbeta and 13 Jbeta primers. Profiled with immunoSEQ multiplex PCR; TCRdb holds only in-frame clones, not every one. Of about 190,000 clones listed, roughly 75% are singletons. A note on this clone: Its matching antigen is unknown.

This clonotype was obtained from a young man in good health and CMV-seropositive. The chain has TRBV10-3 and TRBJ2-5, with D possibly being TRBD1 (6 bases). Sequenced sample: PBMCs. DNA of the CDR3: TGTGCCATCAGTCAGGGGCAAGAGACCCAGTACTTC. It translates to CAISQGQETQYF.